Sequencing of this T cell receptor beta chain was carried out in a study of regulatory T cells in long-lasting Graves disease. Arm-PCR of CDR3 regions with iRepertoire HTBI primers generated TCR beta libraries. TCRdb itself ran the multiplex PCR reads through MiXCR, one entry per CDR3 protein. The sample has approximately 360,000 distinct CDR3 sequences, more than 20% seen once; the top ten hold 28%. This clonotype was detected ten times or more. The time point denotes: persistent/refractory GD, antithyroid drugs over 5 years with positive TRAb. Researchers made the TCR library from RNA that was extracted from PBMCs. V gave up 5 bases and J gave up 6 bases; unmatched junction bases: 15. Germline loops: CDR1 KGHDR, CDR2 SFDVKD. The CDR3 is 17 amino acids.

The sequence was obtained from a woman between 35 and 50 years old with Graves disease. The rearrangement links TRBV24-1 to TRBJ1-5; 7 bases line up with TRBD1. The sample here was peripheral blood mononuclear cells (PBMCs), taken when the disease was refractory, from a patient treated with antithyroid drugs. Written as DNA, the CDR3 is TGTGCCACCAGTGCCCGAGCTGGACAGGAATCAAGTCAGCCCCAGCATTTT. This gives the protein CATSARAGQESSQPQHF.